This entry features one T cell receptor (beta chain) sequence. Its antigen is not identified. Clones were read by immunoSEQ multiplex PCR, and TCRdb kept only the in-frame ones, dropping some. The sample lists under 80,000 clones, roughly four fifths occurring once. The record originates from a study of T cell responses to AZD1222 COVID-19 vaccine. Study-level results: Clonal diversity may have been underestimated, and the donors were mostly white British, with more females than males. Compared with day 0, the breadth and depth of the Spike-specific TCR repertoire rose significantly after two doses of AZD1222.

The CDR3 has 12 residues. V lost 8 bases and J 1 base, leaving 6 bases between the germline ends. CDR1 and CDR2 from the germline V gene are MDHEN and SYDVKM. Sequences were derived from peripheral blood, sampled 28 days after the second AZD1222 dose. This chain connects TRBV28 to TRBJ1-5, with D hard to call. The receptor's source is an adult who received the AZD1222 COVID-19 vaccine. CDR3 coding DNA: TGTGCCAGCGGAGAGAGCAATCAGCCCCAGCATTTT. This sequence encodes CASGESNQPQHF.